The rows below give T cell receptor beta chains drawn from one sample of a study of blood T cell repertoires in COVID-19. The data were produced by immunoSEQ multiplex PCR, yet TCRdb's version contains in-frame clones alone and is incomplete. The sample carries about 190,000 clones, around nine tenths recorded once. The source material was peripheral blood. The receptors shown here come from a middle-aged man with active or convalescent COVID-19. Each CDR3 is given with its conserved first and last residue. A D gene is named only where the DNA matches it firmly. Rows may omit the clone size; those that give it use once, few, many or a size class.

d_call: TRBD1; clone_size: .; j_call: TRBJ2-7; v_call: TRBV7-9; cdr3_nt: TGTGCCAGCAGCGCGACAGGGGGCAACGAGCAGTACTTC; cdr3_aa: CASSATGGNEQYF
d_call: .; clone_size: .; j_call: TRBJ1-2; v_call: TRBV6-6; cdr3_nt: TGTGCCAGCGGCAGTACTAACTATGGCTACACCTTC; cdr3_aa: CASGSTNYGYTF
d_call: .; clone_size: few; j_call: TRBJ1-1; v_call: TRBV10-3; cdr3_nt: TGTGCCATCGGACTGGGGGGAGGAGACACTGAAGCTTTCTTT; cdr3_aa: CAIGLGGGDTEAFF
d_call: .; clone_size: .; j_call: TRBJ1-1; v_call: TRBV6-5; cdr3_nt: TGTGCCAGCCTTATACTCACTGAAGCTTTCTTT; cdr3_aa: CASLILTEAFF
d_call: .; clone_size: .; j_call: TRBJ1-5; v_call: TRBV28; cdr3_nt: TGTGCCAGCAGTTCCTCAGGGTATCGGCCCCAGCATTTT; cdr3_aa: CASSSSGYRPQHF
d_call: .; clone_size: once; j_call: TRBJ2-5; v_call: TRBV4-2; cdr3_nt: TGTGCCAGCAGCCAAGCGTCCCAGGGTAGAGAGACCCAGTACTTC; cdr3_aa: CASSQASQGRETQYF
d_call: .; clone_size: .; j_call: TRBJ1-1; v_call: TRBV6-5; cdr3_nt: TGTGCCAGCAGCTCGAGGAGGGACACTGAAGCTTTCTTT; cdr3_aa: CASSSRRDTEAFF
d_call: .; clone_size: .; j_call: TRBJ1-6; v_call: TRBV7-3; cdr3_nt: TGTGCCAGCAGCCAAGGAGCTAATTCACCCCTCCACTTT; cdr3_aa: CASSQGANSPLHF
d_call: .; clone_size: .; j_call: TRBJ1-4; v_call: TRBV19; cdr3_nt: TGTGCCAGTAGTGTAATCAGGGGCAAAGGTGAAAAACTGTTTTTT; cdr3_aa: CASSVIRGKGEKLFF
d_call: TRBD1; clone_size: once; j_call: TRBJ2-6; v_call: TRBV19; cdr3_nt: TGTGCCAGTAGTTGGGACAGTGCAGGGGCCAACGTCCTGACTTTC; cdr3_aa: CASSWDSAGANVLTF